The rows below give T cell receptor beta chains drawn from one sample of a study of blood T cell repertoires in COVID-19. The repertoire was sequenced with immunoSEQ multiplex PCR; TCRdb's copy has only in-frame clones and lacks some. The sample lists under 300,000 clones, almost 85% occurring once. Sequences were obtained from PBMCs or T cells enriched from blood (not recorded which). All receptors come from a man aged 40-50 years who had recovered from COVID-19. CDR3s include the opening cysteine and the closing phenylalanine or tryptophan. Each record gives: J gene, V gene, CDR3 protein.

j_call: TRBJ2-7
v_call: TRBV15
cdr3_aa: CATSRTSGGSYEQYF

j_call: TRBJ2-1
v_call: TRBV6-5
cdr3_aa: CASRDRGNNEQFF

j_call: TRBJ1-5
v_call: TRBV7-8
cdr3_aa: CASSLPYQPQHF

j_call: TRBJ1-2
v_call: TRBV18
cdr3_aa: CASSPGFTGGYTF

j_call: TRBJ2-7
v_call: TRBV7-2
cdr3_aa: CASRSGGRVTYEQYF

j_call: TRBJ2-3
v_call: TRBV7-2
cdr3_aa: CASSLTSGTDTQYF

j_call: TRBJ1-5
v_call: TRBV15
cdr3_aa: CATSNWTGPFYSNQPQHF

j_call: TRBJ2-7
v_call: TRBV7-2
cdr3_aa: CASSFRAGPTGEQYF

j_call: TRBJ2-7
v_call: TRBV27
cdr3_aa: CASSLTLLSYEQYF

j_call: TRBJ2-5
v_call: TRBV24-1
cdr3_aa: CATSGFSNSGDPETQYF

j_call: TRBJ1-6
v_call: TRBV28
cdr3_aa: CASSLYRASYNSPLHF

j_call: TRBJ2-1
v_call: TRBV20-1
cdr3_aa: CSAREGARQFF

j_call: TRBJ2-7
v_call: TRBV7-9
cdr3_aa: CASSSGVVYEQYF

j_call: TRBJ1-5
v_call: TRBV27
cdr3_aa: CASSPGGVLGGSNQPQHF

j_call: TRBJ2-5
v_call: TRBV4-2
cdr3_aa: CASSQGQGPNLRETQYF

j_call: TRBJ1-5
v_call: TRBV19
cdr3_aa: CASRLQGAGQPQHF

j_call: TRBJ1-2
v_call: TRBV7-9
cdr3_aa: CASSVGQGGNYGYTF

j_call: TRBJ2-5
v_call: TRBV19
cdr3_aa: CASSPRTTSGGETQYF

j_call: TRBJ1-1
v_call: TRBV27
cdr3_aa: CASSYGGGNTEAFF

j_call: TRBJ1-1
v_call: TRBV7-3
cdr3_aa: CASSDTVNTEAFF

j_call: TRBJ1-1
v_call: TRBV5-1
cdr3_aa: CASRILTGDTEAFF

j_call: TRBJ2-2
v_call: TRBV29-1
cdr3_aa: CSVDKGLGTGELFF

j_call: TRBJ2-5
v_call: TRBV27
cdr3_aa: CASCPWDRQETQYF

j_call: TRBJ2-2
v_call: TRBV7-2
cdr3_aa: CASSLRQKTGELFF

j_call: TRBJ2-1
v_call: TRBV7-3
cdr3_aa: CASSRGRPTGEQFF

j_call: TRBJ1-1
v_call: TRBV5-4
cdr3_aa: CASSLDARDTEAFF

j_call: TRBJ2-1
v_call: TRBV29-1
cdr3_aa: CSVRPTILAYNEQFF

j_call: TRBJ1-1
v_call: TRBV7-2
cdr3_aa: CASSFGGPLMNTEAFF

j_call: TRBJ2-5
v_call: TRBV11-1
cdr3_aa: CASSLQRHLQETQYF

j_call: TRBJ1-4
v_call: TRBV25-1
cdr3_aa: CASSTSLGQGWEKLFF

j_call: TRBJ1-5
v_call: TRBV28
cdr3_aa: CASSLSGQPQHF

j_call: TRBJ1-3
v_call: TRBV4-3
cdr3_aa: CASSQGGVRRSGNTIYF

j_call: TRBJ1-1
v_call: TRBV28
cdr3_aa: CASSSRTGKTEAFF

j_call: TRBJ1-3
v_call: TRBV28
cdr3_aa: CASSRDAGAGNTIYF

j_call: TRBJ1-2
v_call: TRBV6-5
cdr3_aa: CASSYSDRDYF

j_call: TRBJ1-6
v_call: TRBV25-1
cdr3_aa: CASSEYSGGGSPLHF

j_call: TRBJ2-2
v_call: TRBV9
cdr3_aa: CASSGLQGARGTGELFF

j_call: TRBJ2-5
v_call: TRBV5-1
cdr3_aa: CASGRDRGQETQYF

j_call: TRBJ1-3
v_call: TRBV4-1
cdr3_aa: CASSQGGQGRNTIYF

j_call: TRBJ2-3
v_call: TRBV29-1
cdr3_aa: CSVAAGQVKDTQYF

j_call: TRBJ1-5
v_call: TRBV30
cdr3_aa: CAWSVKGPQPQHF

j_call: TRBJ2-4
v_call: TRBV28
cdr3_aa: CAIGRGATKNIQYF

j_call: TRBJ1-5
v_call: TRBV18
cdr3_aa: CASSDGVGQPQHF

j_call: TRBJ2-1
v_call: TRBV12-5
cdr3_aa: CASGLGTGSGVWEQFF

j_call: TRBJ1-2
v_call: TRBV28
cdr3_aa: CASSLPQNYGYTF

j_call: TRBJ2-7
v_call: TRBV29-1
cdr3_aa: CSVGQLYEQYF

j_call: TRBJ1-2
v_call: TRBV19
cdr3_aa: CASTPTNSYGYTF

j_call: TRBJ2-7
v_call: TRBV2
cdr3_aa: CASSEATGVIGEQYF

j_call: TRBJ1-1
v_call: TRBV11-2
cdr3_aa: CASSARDRGTEAFF

j_call: TRBJ1-4
v_call: TRBV2
cdr3_aa: CASSYNEKLFF

j_call: TRBJ2-1
v_call: TRBV7-3
cdr3_aa: CASALTAYNEQFF

j_call: TRBJ1-1
v_call: TRBV5-1
cdr3_aa: CASSLVSGDEAFF

j_call: TRBJ2-3
v_call: TRBV6-2/TRBV6-3
cdr3_aa: CASSLRLVDTQYF

j_call: TRBJ1-3
v_call: TRBV28
cdr3_aa: CASSLGTGNGNTIYF

j_call: TRBJ2-6
v_call: TRBV7-3
cdr3_aa: CASSLSGRGSGANVLTF

j_call: TRBJ2-4
v_call: TRBV5-1
cdr3_aa: CASSLGGGRVKNIQYF

j_call: TRBJ2-3
v_call: TRBV7-3
cdr3_aa: CASSLGTSGNTDTQYF

j_call: TRBJ2-7
v_call: TRBV5-4
cdr3_aa: CASSPGVAGTEYF

j_call: TRBJ1-2
v_call: TRBV28
cdr3_aa: CASSLSDTGTYGYTF

j_call: TRBJ1-3
v_call: TRBV7-2
cdr3_aa: CASSFMQGSGNTIYF